The present T cell receptor beta chain was sequenced within a study of CD8 T cells in Susac syndrome. This clonotype was picked up a small number of times. An input of roughly 0.5 to 1 ug of RNA was subjected to reverse transcription using random hexamers. TCRdb recomputed calls from the immunoSEQ multiplex PCR reads with MiXCR, one row per CDR3 protein. The table lists 180,000 or so distinct CDR3 sequences, roughly 95% of them singletons. CDR1 SGHAT and CDR2 FQDESV come from the germline V gene (reference sequence). The CDR3 is 14 amino acids. The V end lost 10 bases, the J end lost 0 bases, and 16 bases lay between the germline ends. The T cells that were sequenced for TCR beta were CD8+ and CD4+ cells from blood. The multiple sclerosis controls comprised treatment-naive patients whose relapsing-remitting disease was stable or active.

The sequenced sample consisted of CD4+ T cells from PBMCs. V gene TRBV11-1 combines with J gene TRBJ2-7; D possibly corresponds to TRBD2 (6 bases). This clonotype was sampled from a human donor with multiple sclerosis. As DNA, the CDR3 is TGTGCCACGTCGGCGGGGCAGAGCTCCTACGAGCAGTACTTC. Translation: CATSAGQSSYEQYF.